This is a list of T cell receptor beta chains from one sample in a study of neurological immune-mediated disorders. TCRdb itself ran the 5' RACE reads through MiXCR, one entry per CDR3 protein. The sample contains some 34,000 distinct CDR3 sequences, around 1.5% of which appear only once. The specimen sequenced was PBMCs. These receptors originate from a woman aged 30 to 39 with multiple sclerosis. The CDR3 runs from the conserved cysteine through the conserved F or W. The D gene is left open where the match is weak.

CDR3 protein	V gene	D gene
CASSLGAGIKYEQYF	TRBV7-2	TRBD2
CASSARGGWDIQYF	TRBV7-8	NA
CASRLGGANTGELFF	TRBV28	NA
CASSFAGFEQYF	TRBV12-3/TRBV12-4	NA
CARGRGVSSPLHF	TRBV2	NA
CASSYGDRSKHEQYF	TRBV12-3/TRBV12-4	TRBD1
CSASVTPNSNQPQHF	TRBV20-1	NA
CSATGRQGTEAFF	TRBV20-1	NA
CSARDRRQGVNEAFF	TRBV20-1	TRBD1
CSVGNTEAFF	TRBV20-1	NA
CASSLAHGELFF	TRBV5-1	NA
CSAKVRAGGNTEAFF	TRBV20-1	NA
CASSFRGATEAFF	TRBV7-9	NA
CSASGAGGRGDEQFF	TRBV20-1	TRBD2
CSAPRGSSYNEQFF	TRBV20-1	NA
CASSPRATGELFF	TRBV6-6	NA
CASSPPGQREQFF	TRBV25-1	TRBD1
CASSTTSTSYEQYF	TRBV7-3	NA
CASSPGQGRYEQYF	TRBV12-3/TRBV12-4	TRBD1
CASSLAAGTSQPQHF	TRBV7-6	NA
CASSRGDKQPQHF	TRBV3-1	NA
CASGDRAEQYF	TRBV5-1	TRBD1
CSARMDRLNEQFF	TRBV20-1	TRBD1
CASSLEQGYNEQFF	TRBV5-1	NA
CASSLASLRNTEAFF	TRBV5-1	NA
CASSKQDPSTDTQYF	TRBV5-1	NA
CASSLEDYGYTF	TRBV5-1	NA
CASSQTGHLGQPQHF	TRBV3-1	NA
CATGWGGPSNEQFF	TRBV24-1	NA
CASSGQGVYNEQFF	TRBV18	TRBD1
CASSQDQDSGANVLTF	TRBV4-2	NA
CASRDVRGLYEQYF	TRBV6-2/TRBV6-3	NA
CASSFGTGREQYF	TRBV5-5	TRBD1
CSARFERGEGQYF	TRBV20-1	TRBD2
CSARPDRGGGYTF	TRBV20-1	TRBD1
CASSLLTGFIKTQYF	TRBV5-1	NA
CASTSDLANEQFF	TRBV2	NA
CASSALGQGVTEAFF	TRBV9	TRBD1
CASSLGTNMNTEAFF	TRBV7-3	NA
CASSQKSRGRLRTEAFF	TRBV5-6	NA
CASSQPRSSYNEQFF	TRBV14	NA
CSAPDRAGTGELFF	TRBV20-1	TRBD1
CASRPGTSTRDTQYF	TRBV6-5	TRBD2
CASSLVGNEKLFF	TRBV12-3/TRBV12-4	NA
CASSLRRQALPEAFF	TRBV12-3/TRBV12-4	NA
CASKPTTGMNTEAFF	TRBV6-6	TRBD1